This T cell receptor (beta chain) was found in a study of T cell repertoires in cytomegalovirus infection (dated by TCRdb to about 2019). At the level of the whole study: Alongside well-studied HLA-B-restricted epitopes, the peptide stimulations were aimed at recently identified HLA-C-restricted CMV epitopes, whose presentation resists viral immunomodulation. Because public TCR beta signatures pointed to carriage of CMV infection together with the matching HLA type, the HLA type of each donor mattered for the analysis.

The research as a whole found: The ex vivo response was dominated by HLA-C-restricted CMV-specific TCR beta clonotypes, which also provided the single most frequent clonotype in two of eight donors. In both this cohort and an independent approximately 400-donor cohort, the cumulative frequency of public TCR beta family members distinguished carriers of CMV infection plus the relevant HLA type.

Sequencing was carried out with an Illumina HiSeq 1500. TCRdb reworked the public reads: Q25 trimming with fastp, MiXCR clone assembly, productive beta chains retained. Each CDR3 protein appears once, grouped with its most common genes and DNA. For this sample the table gives some 920,000 distinct CDR3 sequences, of which approximately 31% were detected only once. The ten largest clones add up to around an eighth of the sample. The treatment or condition label here, explained by the study, means: in vitro stimulation with specific CMV peptide epitopes to enrich CMV-specific T cells. The CDR3 spans 12 residues, from the cysteine through the phenylalanine. Of all the DNA, just the CDR3 is kept, 36 bases in frame from base 1. V loses 7 bases of germline sequence and J loses 7 bases, and the interval between the two ends is 10 bases. For this clonotype: What this receptor recognizes is not known. No base-level quality is on record; no much larger clone is a single base apart.

The chain is encoded by TRBV12-3 or TRBV12-4 joined to TRBJ2-2, with the D gene uncertain. The TCR comes from a human donor in good health (CMV status not recorded). Some clones in this sample may be carry-over from other donors' samples. This material consisted of cultured CD8+ T cells from PBMCs, taken from culture after CMV antigen stimulation. The CDR3 protein is CASTHSGGELFF. The sequence in DNA is TGTGCCAGCACCCATTCTGGCGGGGAGCTGTTTTTT.